Listed below are T cell receptor beta chains from one sample, sequenced in a study of Ad26.COV2.S vaccination and SARS-CoV-2 variants. Profiling relied on immunoSEQ multiplex PCR, and the TCRdb table lists in-frame clones only, not all of them. Of about 350,000 clones in the sample, 75% to 90% were seen once. The sequences come from peripheral blood, collected in a trial of Ad26.COV2.S vaccine versus placebo. These receptors originate from a person aged 18-60 years who received the Ad26.COV2.S COVID-19 vaccine or a placebo. The CDR3 runs from the conserved cysteine through the conserved F or W. D genes are given only for firm matches. Part of the rows lack a size; the others show once, few, many or a class for expanded clones.

CDR3nt,CDR3aa,v_gene,j_gene,d_gene,abundance
TGTGCCAGCAGCTTCAGGGACAGGGACTACGAGCAGTACTTC,CASSFRDRDYEQYF,TRBV5-6,TRBJ2-7,TRBD1,.
TGTGCCAGCAGTGACGGGGTTTCTGAAGCTTTCTTT,CASSDGVSEAFF,TRBV6-4,TRBJ1-1,.,.
TGTGCCAGCAGTGTTTGGGACGCCAACCAGCAGTTCTTC,CASSVWDANQQFF,TRBV27,TRBJ2-1,.,.
TGTGCCAGTAGCGACAGAACTTTGACAGATACGCAGTATTTT,CASSDRTLTDTQYF,TRBV19,TRBJ2-3,.,.
TGTGCCAGCAGCTTTGCCAGGAGCTCCTACGAGCAGTACTTC,CASSFARSSYEQYF,TRBV7-8,TRBJ2-7,.,.
TGTGCCACTCGCTCAATACAGGGGGCGGGAGGACGGACTGAAGCTTTCTTT,CATRSIQGAGGRTEAFF,TRBV10-3,TRBJ1-1,TRBD1,.
TGTGCCAGCTCACCTCGGGCCGCGAACACTGAAGCTTTCTTT,CASSPRAANTEAFF,TRBV18,TRBJ1-1,.,.
TGTGCCAGCAGGCCCAACGGGGGGCGCGGCACTGAAGCTTTCTTT,CASRPNGGRGTEAFF,TRBV7-2,TRBJ1-1,.,.
TGTGCCAGTAGTCTTTCTGACAGTAGCTCCTACGAGCAGTACTTC,CASSLSDSSSYEQYF,TRBV19,TRBJ2-7,.,.
TGTGCCAGCGGTTCTTTTCGCACTGAAGCTTTCTTT,CASGSFRTEAFF,TRBV11-2,TRBJ1-1,.,.
TGCAGCGTTGGTGCTTGGGGACAGGGGGCTCCTGGGGCCAACGTCCTGACTTTC,CSVGAWGQGAPGANVLTF,TRBV29-1,TRBJ2-6,TRBD1,.
TGTGCCAGCAGCCGCGCCGACACCTCCTACGAGCAGTACTTC,CASSRADTSYEQYF,TRBV11-2,TRBJ2-7,.,.
TGTGCCAGCAGCGCCCGAACAGTAGGTGAGCAGTTCTTC,CASSARTVGEQFF,TRBV9,TRBJ2-1,.,.
TGTGCCAGCAGCTTTTGGGGGTCTGCCTCCTACAATGAGCAGTTCTTC,CASSFWGSASYNEQFF,TRBV7-2,TRBJ2-1,.,.
TGTGCCAGCAGTTACGGTCTCGATAGCTCCTACGAGCAGTACTTC,CASSYGLDSSYEQYF,TRBV6-2/TRBV6-3,TRBJ2-7,.,.
TGTGCCAGCAGCTTAGTGGGAGAGACCCAGTACTTC,CASSLVGETQYF,TRBV13,TRBJ2-5,.,.
TGCGCCAGCAGCCAAGGGCGGGGTTGGCACACCTTC,CASSQGRGWHTF,TRBV4-3,TRBJ1-2,.,once
TGTGCCAGCAGCCAATTGAGCGGGGGGACCTACGAGCAGTACTTC,CASSQLSGGTYEQYF,TRBV3-1/TRBV3-2,TRBJ2-7,TRBD2,.
TGTGCCAGCAGTAGGACAGAAAGGATGTTTCAAGAGACCCAGTACTTC,CASSRTERMFQETQYF,TRBV6-6,TRBJ2-5,.,.
TGTGCCAGCAGTGAATTAGCGGGAGACAACGAGCAGTACTTC,CASSELAGDNEQYF,TRBV2,TRBJ2-7,TRBD2,few
TGTGCCAGCAGCTTAGAACGGACCGCATATAATTCACCCCTCCACTTT,CASSLERTAYNSPLHF,TRBV7-2,TRBJ1-6,.,once
TGTGCCAGCAGTTTATCCGGGACAGGGAGTTACGAGCAGTACTTC,CASSLSGTGSYEQYF,TRBV28,TRBJ2-7,TRBD1,.
TGTGCCAGCAGCGACGGGGAGAACACAGATACGCAGTATTTT,CASSDGENTDTQYF,TRBV7-9,TRBJ2-3,.,.